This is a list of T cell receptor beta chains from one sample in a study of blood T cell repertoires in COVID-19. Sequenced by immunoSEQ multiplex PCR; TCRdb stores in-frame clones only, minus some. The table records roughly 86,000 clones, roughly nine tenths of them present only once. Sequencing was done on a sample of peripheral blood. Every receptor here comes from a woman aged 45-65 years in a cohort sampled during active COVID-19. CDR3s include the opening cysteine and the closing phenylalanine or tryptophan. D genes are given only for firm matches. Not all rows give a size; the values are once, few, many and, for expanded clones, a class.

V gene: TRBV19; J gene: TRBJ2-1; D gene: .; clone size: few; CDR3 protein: CASSIARNEQFF; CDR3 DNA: TGTGCCAGTAGTATAGCCAGAAATGAGCAGTTCTTC
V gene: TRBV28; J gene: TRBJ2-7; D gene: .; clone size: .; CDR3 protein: CASSLFLQAYEQYF; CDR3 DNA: TGTGCCAGCAGTTTATTCCTACAGGCCTACGAGCAGTACTTC
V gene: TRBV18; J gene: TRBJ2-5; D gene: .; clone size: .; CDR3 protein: CASSPRQGRYQETQYF; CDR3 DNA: TGTGCCAGCTCACCAAGGCAGGGAAGGTACCAAGAGACCCAGTACTTC
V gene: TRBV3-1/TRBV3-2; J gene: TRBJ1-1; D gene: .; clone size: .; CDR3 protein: CASSQDRVTEAFF; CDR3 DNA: TGTGCCAGCAGCCAAGACAGGGTCACTGAAGCTTTCTTT
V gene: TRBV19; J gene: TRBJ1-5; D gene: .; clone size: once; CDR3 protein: CASSIFYSNQPQHF; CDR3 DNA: TGTGCCAGTAGTATTTTTTATAGCAATCAGCCCCAGCATTTT
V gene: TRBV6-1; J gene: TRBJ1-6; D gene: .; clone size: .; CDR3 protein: CASSEVQSAISPLHF; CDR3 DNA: TGTGCCAGCAGTGAAGTACAGTCGGCTATTTCACCCCTCCACTTT
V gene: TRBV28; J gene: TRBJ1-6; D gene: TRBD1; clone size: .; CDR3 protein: CASTDRRTGGVNSPLHF; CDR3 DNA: TGTGCCAGCACCGATCGCCGGACAGGGGGCGTTAATTCACCCCTCCACTTT
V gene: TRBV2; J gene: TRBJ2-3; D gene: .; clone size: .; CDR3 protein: CASSEGHGKDTQYF; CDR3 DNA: TGTGCCAGCAGTGAGGGACACGGAAAAGATACGCAGTATTTT
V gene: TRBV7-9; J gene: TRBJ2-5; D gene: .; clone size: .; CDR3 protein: CASSPPRQEEETQYF; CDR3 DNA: TGTGCCAGCAGCCCCCCCCGACAGGAGGAAGAGACCCAGTACTTC
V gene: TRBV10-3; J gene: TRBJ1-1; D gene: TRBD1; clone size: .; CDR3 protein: CAISKDPGGTEAFF; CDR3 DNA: TGTGCCATCAGTAAGGACCCAGGGGGGACTGAAGCTTTCTTT
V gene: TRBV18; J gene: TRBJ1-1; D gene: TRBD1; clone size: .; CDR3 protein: CASSPRQGNTEAFF; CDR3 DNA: TGTGCCAGCTCCCCCCGACAGGGGAACACTGAAGCTTTCTTT
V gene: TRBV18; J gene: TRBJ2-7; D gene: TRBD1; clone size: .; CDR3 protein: CASSVLAGTGASYEQYF; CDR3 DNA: TGTGCCAGCTCAGTCCTTGCCGGGACAGGGGCATCCTACGAGCAGTACTTC
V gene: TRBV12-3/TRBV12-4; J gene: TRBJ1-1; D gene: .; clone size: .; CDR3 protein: CASILQVNTEAFF; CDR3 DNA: TGTGCCAGCATTCTACAGGTGAACACTGAAGCTTTCTTT
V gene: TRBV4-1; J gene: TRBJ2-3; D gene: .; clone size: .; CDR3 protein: CATLGGGADTQYF; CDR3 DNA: TGCGCCACCCTCGGAGGGGGGGCAGATACGCAGTATTTT
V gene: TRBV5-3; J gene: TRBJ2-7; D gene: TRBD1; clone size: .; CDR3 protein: CARSFGDRDFYEQYF; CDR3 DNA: TGTGCCAGAAGCTTTGGGGACAGGGACTTCTACGAGCAGTACTTC
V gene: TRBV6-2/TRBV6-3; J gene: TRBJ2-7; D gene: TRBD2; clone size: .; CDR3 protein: CASSYSGTSGLVEQYF; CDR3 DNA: TGTGCCAGCAGTTACTCGGGGACTAGCGGCCTTGTAGAGCAGTACTTC
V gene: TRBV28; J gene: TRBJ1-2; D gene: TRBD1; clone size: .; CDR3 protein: CASSRTGYGYTF; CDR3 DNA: TGTGCCAGCAGTAGGACAGGGTATGGCTACACCTTC
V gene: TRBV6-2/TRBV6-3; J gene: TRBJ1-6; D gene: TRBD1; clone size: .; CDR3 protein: CASSYDRATYNSPLHF; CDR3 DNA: TGTGCCAGCAGTTACGACAGGGCGACCTATAATTCACCCCTCCACTTT
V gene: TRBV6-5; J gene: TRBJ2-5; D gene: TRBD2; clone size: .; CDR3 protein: CASSPRSSGSATQYF; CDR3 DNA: TGTGCCAGCAGCCCCCGTAGTAGCGGGTCTGCGACCCAGTACTTC
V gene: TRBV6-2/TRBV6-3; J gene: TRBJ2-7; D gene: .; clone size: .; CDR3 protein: CASSQQGYEQYF; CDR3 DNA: TGTGCCAGCAGCCAACAGGGATACGAGCAGTACTTC
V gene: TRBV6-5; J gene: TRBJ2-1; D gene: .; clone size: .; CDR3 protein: CASSLGLYNEQFF; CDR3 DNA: TGTGCCAGCAGTCTCGGACTATACAATGAGCAGTTCTTC
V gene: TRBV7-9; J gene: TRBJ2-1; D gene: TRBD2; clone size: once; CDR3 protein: CASSHPGLAGYQFF; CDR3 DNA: TGTGCCAGCAGTCACCCCGGACTAGCGGGGTATCAGTTCTTC
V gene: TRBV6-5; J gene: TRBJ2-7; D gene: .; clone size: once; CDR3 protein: CATSDIYEQYF; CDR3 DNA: TGTGCCACTTCGGACATCTACGAGCAGTACTTC
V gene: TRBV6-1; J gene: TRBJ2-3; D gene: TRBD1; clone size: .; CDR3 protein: CASSEQGVRLSDTQYF; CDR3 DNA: TGTGCCAGCAGTGAACAGGGGGTCAGGTTAAGCGATACGCAGTATTTT
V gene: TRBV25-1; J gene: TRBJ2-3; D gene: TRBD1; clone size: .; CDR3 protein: CASSDPQGADTQYF; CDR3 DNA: TGTGCCAGCAGTGATCCACAGGGGGCAGATACGCAGTATTTT
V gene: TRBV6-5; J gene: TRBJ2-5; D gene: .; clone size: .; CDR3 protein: CASSFRGTENQETQYF; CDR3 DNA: TGTGCCAGCAGTTTTCGCGGGACAGAAAACCAAGAGACCCAGTACTTC
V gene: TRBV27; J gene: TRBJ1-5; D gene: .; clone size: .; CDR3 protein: CASSLDMNQPQHF; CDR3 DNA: TGTGCCAGCAGTTTAGACATGAATCAGCCCCAGCATTTT
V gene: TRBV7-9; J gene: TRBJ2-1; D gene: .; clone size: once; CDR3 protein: CASSYGGGIYNEQFF; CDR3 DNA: TGTGCCAGCAGCTACGGCGGGGGCATCTACAATGAGCAGTTCTTC
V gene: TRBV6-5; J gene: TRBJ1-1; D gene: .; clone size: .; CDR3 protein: CASSRVPNTEAFF; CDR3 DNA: TGTGCCAGCAGCCGGGTCCCGAACACTGAAGCTTTCTTT
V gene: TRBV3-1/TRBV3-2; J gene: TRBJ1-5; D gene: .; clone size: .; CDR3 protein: CASSQGAQPQHF; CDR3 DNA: TGTGCCAGCAGCCAAGGGGCTCAGCCCCAGCATTTT
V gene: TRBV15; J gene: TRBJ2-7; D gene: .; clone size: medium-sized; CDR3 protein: CATSRDRGPYEQYF; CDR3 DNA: TGTGCCACCAGCAGAGATCGAGGTCCCTACGAGCAGTACTTC
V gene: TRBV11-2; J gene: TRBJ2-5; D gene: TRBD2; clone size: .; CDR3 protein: CASSLGLGGGMETQYF; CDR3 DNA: TGTGCCAGCAGCTTGGGCCTCGGCGGGGGGATGGAGACCCAGTACTTC
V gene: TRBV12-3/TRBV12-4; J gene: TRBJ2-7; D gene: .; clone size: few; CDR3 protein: CASSSGYEQYF; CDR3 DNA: TGTGCCAGCAGTTCAGGGTACGAGCAGTACTTC
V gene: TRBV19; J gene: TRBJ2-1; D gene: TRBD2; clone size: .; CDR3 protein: CASSIAGLATANEQFF; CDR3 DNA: TGTGCCAGTAGTATAGCGGGACTAGCAACCGCCAATGAGCAGTTCTTC
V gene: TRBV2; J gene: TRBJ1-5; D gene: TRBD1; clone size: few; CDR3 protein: CASSGQGWQPQHF; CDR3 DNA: TGTGCCAGCAGCGGACAGGGCTGGCAGCCCCAGCATTTT
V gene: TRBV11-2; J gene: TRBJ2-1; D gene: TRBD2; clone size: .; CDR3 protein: CASSSRTSGGYNEQFF; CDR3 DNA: TGTGCCAGCAGCTCCCGGACTAGCGGGGGATACAATGAGCAGTTCTTC
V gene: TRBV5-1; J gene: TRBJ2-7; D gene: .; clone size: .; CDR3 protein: CASSARTGNYEQYF; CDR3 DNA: TGCGCCAGCAGCGCTCGGACGGGAAACTACGAGCAGTACTTC
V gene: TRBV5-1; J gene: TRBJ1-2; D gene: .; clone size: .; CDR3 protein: CASRPDTLVYGYTF; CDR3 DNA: TGCGCCAGCAGACCCGACACCCTTGTCTATGGCTACACCTTC
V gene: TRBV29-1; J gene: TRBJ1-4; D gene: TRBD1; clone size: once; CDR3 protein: CSVEVPPPRGLDEKLFF; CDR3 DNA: TGCAGCGTTGAAGTCCCTCCCCCCAGGGGGCTAGATGAAAAACTGTTTTTT
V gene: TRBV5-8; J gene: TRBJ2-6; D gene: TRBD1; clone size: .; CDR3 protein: CASSLGTDNSGANVLTF; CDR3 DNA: TGTGCCAGCAGCCTAGGGACAGACAACTCTGGGGCCAACGTCCTGACTTTC
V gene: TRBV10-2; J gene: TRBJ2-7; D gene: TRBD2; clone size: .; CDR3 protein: CASYPGGYYEQYF; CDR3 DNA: TGCGCCAGCTACCCGGGAGGCTACTACGAGCAGTACTTC
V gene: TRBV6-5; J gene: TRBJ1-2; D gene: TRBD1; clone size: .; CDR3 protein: CASSYREDRGNGYTF; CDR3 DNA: TGTGCCAGCAGTTACAGAGAGGACAGGGGGAATGGCTACACCTTC
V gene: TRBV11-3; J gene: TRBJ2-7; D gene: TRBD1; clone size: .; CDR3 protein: CASSTGGPYEQYF; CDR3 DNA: TGTGCCAGCAGTACAGGGGGTCCCTACGAGCAGTACTTC
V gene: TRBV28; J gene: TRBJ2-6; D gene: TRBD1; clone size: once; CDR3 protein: CASSLLGQFNVLTF; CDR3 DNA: TGTGCCAGCAGTTTATTGGGACAGTTCAACGTCCTGACTTTC
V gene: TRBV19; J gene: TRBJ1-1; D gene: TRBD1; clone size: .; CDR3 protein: CASSDRGSTEAFF; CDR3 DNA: TGTGCCAGTAGCGACAGGGGTTCGACTGAAGCTTTCTTT
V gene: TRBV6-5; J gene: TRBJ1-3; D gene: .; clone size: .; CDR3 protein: CASRGGNTIYF; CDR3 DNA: TGTGCCAGCAGGGGCGGAAACACCATATATTTT
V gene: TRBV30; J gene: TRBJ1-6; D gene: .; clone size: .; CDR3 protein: CAWRAGVPYNSPLHF; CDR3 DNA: TGTGCCTGGAGGGCAGGGGTCCCCTATAATTCACCCCTCCACTTT
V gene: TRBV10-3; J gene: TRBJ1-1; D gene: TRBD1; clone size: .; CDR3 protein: CAIRGGQGGTEAFF; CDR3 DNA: TGTGCCATCAGAGGAGGACAGGGGGGCACTGAAGCTTTCTTT
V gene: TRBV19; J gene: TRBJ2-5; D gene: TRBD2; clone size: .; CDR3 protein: CASSILAGAGETQYF; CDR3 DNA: TGTGCCAGTAGTATATTAGCGGGAGCTGGAGAGACCCAGTACTTC
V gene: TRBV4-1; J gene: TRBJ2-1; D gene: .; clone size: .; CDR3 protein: CASSQGGLFF; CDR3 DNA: TGCGCCAGCAGCCAAGGGGGCCTGTTCTTC
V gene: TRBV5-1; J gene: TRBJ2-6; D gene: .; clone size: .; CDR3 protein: CASSLEGAGANVLTF; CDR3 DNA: TGCGCCAGCAGCTTGGAGGGGGCTGGGGCCAACGTCCTGACTTTC
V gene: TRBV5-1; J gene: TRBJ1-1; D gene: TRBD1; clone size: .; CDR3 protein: CASSLQGVLNTEAFF; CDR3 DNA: TGCGCCAGCAGCTTACAGGGGGTCCTGAACACTGAAGCTTTCTTT
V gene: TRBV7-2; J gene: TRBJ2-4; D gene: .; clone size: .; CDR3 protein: CASILGGGGIQYF; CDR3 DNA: TGTGCCAGCATCCTAGGGGGAGGGGGCATTCAGTACTTC
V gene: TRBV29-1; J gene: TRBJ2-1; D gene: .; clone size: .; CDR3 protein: CSVARQGGYNEQFF; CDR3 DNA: TGCAGCGTTGCAAGACAGGGAGGATACAATGAGCAGTTCTTC
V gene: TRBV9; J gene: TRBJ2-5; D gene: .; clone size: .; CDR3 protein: CASSVDFGVRETQYF; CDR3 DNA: TGTGCCAGCAGCGTAGATTTCGGGGTACGGGAGACCCAGTACTTC